A selection of T cell receptor beta chains follows, all from one sample in a study of shared clonotypes between healthy human individuals. TCRdb's table, derived via immunoSEQ multiplex PCR, lists solely in-frame clones and lacks some. The sample comprises 2.5 million or so clones, more than 90% of which are singletons, and 0.11% to 0.15% rests with the top ten. Material for sequencing was naive CD4+ T cells sorted from blood. The receptors derive from a man aged 18 to 29 in good health. The CDR3 runs from the conserved cysteine through the conserved F or W. The D gene is left open where the match is weak. Expanded clones are given a class, and other clones once, few, many or no size at all.

j_call v_call clone_size cdr3_length d_call cdr3_nt cdr3_aa
TRBJ2-3 TRBV6-5 NA 15 TRBD1 TGTGCCAGCAGTTTAACCGGGACAGGGGGCGATACGCAGTATTTT CASSLTGTGGDTQYF
TRBJ1-2 TRBV6-5 NA 12 TRBD1 TGTGCCAGCAGACAGGGGGTGCATGGCTACACCTTC CASRQGVHGYTF
TRBJ1-5 TRBV6-5 NA 14 TRBD1 TGTGCCAGCAGAAGACAGGGGCGCGGACAGCCCCAGCATTTT CASRRQGRGQPQHF
TRBJ2-4 TRBV10-1 NA 14 TRBD1 TGCGCCAGCAGCGACAGGGGAGCCAAAAACATTCAGTACTTC CASSDRGAKNIQYF
TRBJ2-7 TRBV2 NA 12 TRBD1 TGTGCCAGCCGGAACAGGGGGTACGAGCAGTACTTC CASRNRGYEQYF
TRBJ2-1 TRBV10-2 NA 15 NA TGCGCCAGCTGCCCGACAGATAATTCCTACAATGAGCAGTTCTTC CASCPTDNSYNEQFF
TRBJ1-4 TRBV10-3 NA 14 NA TGTGCCACCCGACAGATGAGTGGTAATGAAAAACTGTTTTTT CATRQMSGNEKLFF
TRBJ1-1 TRBV7-2 NA 13 NA TGTGCCAGCAGCTTAAACAGGAACACTGAAGCTTTCTTT CASSLNRNTEAFF
TRBJ1-5 TRBV18 NA 18 NA TGTGCCAGCTCACTACTCCCCGGGGAGGCCTATAGCAATCAGCCCCAGCATTTT CASSLLPGEAYSNQPQHF
TRBJ1-4 TRBV6-1 NA 15 NA TGTGCCAGCAGTGGGCCAGGGCCAGGAAATGAAAAACTGTTTTTT CASSGPGPGNEKLFF
TRBJ2-4 TRBV4-1 NA 20 TRBD1 TGCGCCAGCAGCCAAGCCCCGACAGGGGTTCCACTGATAGCCAAAAACATTCAGTACTTC CASSQAPTGVPLIAKNIQYF
TRBJ2-3 TRBV5-1 NA 18 TRBD1 TGCGCCAGCAGATCCGGGACAGGGGCACCCCCTATCACAGATACGCAGTATTTT CASRSGTGAPPITDTQYF
TRBJ1-1 TRBV5-6 NA 13 NA TGTGCCAGCAGCTTTATCTGGGGCACTGAAGCTTTCTTT CASSFIWGTEAFF
TRBJ1-1 TRBV11-1 NA 14 NA TGTGCCAGCAGCCCGTTTGGACTGAGCACTGAAGCTTTCTTT CASSPFGLSTEAFF
TRBJ1-2 TRBV27 NA 15 NA TGTGCCAGCAGTTTATCGAGGGGTGCGATCGATGGCTACACCTTC CASSLSRGAIDGYTF
TRBJ2-2 TRBV11-2 NA 16 NA TGTGCCAGCAGCTTGGAGGGGGGCAAGGGCACCGGGGAGCTGTTTTTT CASSLEGGKGTGELFF
TRBJ2-7 TRBV4-3 NA 16 NA TGCGCCAGCAGCCAAGAAGTGACAAGACCGCCCTACGAGCAGTACTTC CASSQEVTRPPYEQYF
TRBJ2-2 TRBV5-6 NA 15 NA TGTGCCAGCAGCTTGGAGGGGAGGAACACCGGGGAGCTGTTTTTT CASSLEGRNTGELFF
TRBJ2-2 TRBV7-2 NA 15 TRBD1 TGTGCCAGCAGCTTAGAGGACAGGGGTCACGGGGAGCTGTTTTTT CASSLEDRGHGELFF
TRBJ2-5 TRBV7-8 NA 16 TRBD2 TGTGCCAGCAGCAACCGACTAGCGGGGGGAGACGAGACCCAGTACTTC CASSNRLAGGDETQYF
TRBJ1-6 TRBV19 NA 14 TRBD1 TGTGCCAGTAGCGGGACAGGGAATAATTCACCCCTCCACTTT CASSGTGNNSPLHF
TRBJ2-1 TRBV10-3 NA 17 NA TGTGCCATCAGTGAGTCGGACTTCTCCTTCCACTCGAATGAGCAGTTCTTC CAISESDFSFHSNEQFF
TRBJ1-5 TRBV10-2 NA 12 NA TGCGCCAGCAGTGTGAGCAATCAGCCCCAGCATTTT CASSVSNQPQHF
TRBJ2-6 TRBV5-1 NA 17 NA TGCGCCAGCAGCTTGGCCTGGTTAGGGTCCGGGGCCAACGTCCTGACTTTC CASSLAWLGSGANVLTF
TRBJ2-7 TRBV6-6 NA 14 NA TGTGCCAGCAGAGACCCGGTACTGAACCTCGAGCAGTACTTC CASRDPVLNLEQYF
TRBJ1-1 TRBV6-1 NA 14 NA TGTGCCAGCAGTCGGACCTTATTGAACACTGAAGCTTTCTTT CASSRTLLNTEAFF
TRBJ2-7 TRBV5-1 NA 14 TRBD1 TGCGCCAGCAGCCCGCGGACAGGGTTTGACGAGCAGTACTTC CASSPRTGFDEQYF
TRBJ2-2 TRBV10-3 NA 14 NA TGTGCCATCAGTGAGTCCGGGGGCACCGGGGAGCTGTTTTTT CAISESGGTGELFF
TRBJ2-7 TRBV4-1 NA 13 NA TGCGCCAGCAGCCAGAGACAGAACTACGAGCAGTACTTC CASSQRQNYEQYF
TRBJ1-1 TRBV7-2 NA 14 NA TGTGCCAGCAGCCCTGGGATCGGGAACACTGAAGCTTTCTTT CASSPGIGNTEAFF
TRBJ2-6 TRBV7-9 NA 19 TRBD1 TGTGCCAGCATCCGCCTCCGGGACAGGGGGAGCTCTGGGGCCAACGTCCTGACTTTC CASIRLRDRGSSGANVLTF
TRBJ2-7 TRBV18 NA 14 NA TGTGCCAGCTCACCCCCTACCCGAACCTACGAGCAGTACTTC CASSPPTRTYEQYF
TRBJ1-1 TRBV7-2 NA 15 NA TGTGCCAGCAGCTTAGCGGGTCGCATGAACACTGAAGCTTTCTTT CASSLAGRMNTEAFF
TRBJ1-1 TRBV28 NA 12 NA TGTGCCAGCGGCTTGATCGGGGCCGAAGCTTTCTTT CASGLIGAEAFF
TRBJ2-5 TRBV7-2 NA 15 NA TGTGCCAGCAGCTTAGATGGTTGGCACGAGGAGACCCAGTACTTC CASSLDGWHEETQYF
TRBJ1-3 TRBV18 NA 14 NA TGTGCCAGCTCACCCGACGCAGGTCGAAACACCATATATTTT CASSPDAGRNTIYF
TRBJ2-7 TRBV5-1 NA 14 NA TGCGCCAGCAGCTTGGAGGGACCTTCCTACGAGCAGTACTTC CASSLEGPSYEQYF
TRBJ2-5 TRBV18 NA 15 NA TGTGCCAGCTCACCGAAGATGGGGGTGGTCGAGACCCAGTACTTC CASSPKMGVVETQYF
TRBJ2-7 TRBV30 NA 16 TRBD2 TGTGCCTGGAGTGTAGGGACTAGCGGGGGGGCCGGGGAGCAGTACTTC CAWSVGTSGGAGEQYF
TRBJ2-3 TRBV11-2 NA 17 NA TGTGCCAGCAGCTTAGACGTCCGCACTAGCTCTACAGATACGCAGTATTTT CASSLDVRTSSTDTQYF
TRBJ1-3 TRBV5-1 NA 14 NA TGCGCCAGCAGCTCCGGGACGGAGAGAAACACCATATATTTT CASSSGTERNTIYF
TRBJ1-2 TRBV5-1 NA 15 TRBD1 TGCGCCAGCAGCCCTGGCCAGGGGGCAGGCTATGGCTACACCTTC CASSPGQGAGYGYTF
TRBJ2-3 TRBV30 NA 16 TRBD1 TGTGCCTGGAGTGCCGGGACAGTAACTAGCACAGATACGCAGTATTTT CAWSAGTVTSTDTQYF
TRBJ2-2 TRBV19 NA 18 TRBD2 TGTGCCAGTAGTATAAGAGCCGGGAGCGGGAGTAACACCGGGGAGCTGTTTTTT CASSIRAGSGSNTGELFF
TRBJ2-6 TRBV19 NA 19 NA TGTGCCAGTAGTATCGTCCCGGGACCGCGCCTCTCTGGGGCCAACGTCCTGACTTTC CASSIVPGPRLSGANVLTF
TRBJ2-7 TRBV5-1 once 15 NA TGCGCCAGCAGCTTCGAGGGGCCCAACAATTACGAGCAGTACTTC CASSFEGPNNYEQYF
TRBJ2-1 TRBV4-1 NA 16 TRBD2 TGCGCCAGCAGCCCTATGGTACTAGCGGAGATCAATGAGCAGTTCTTC CASSPMVLAEINEQFF
TRBJ2-5 TRBV25-1 NA 13 NA TGTGCCAGCAGTGAGGAGGGCGCGGAGACCCAGTACTTC CASSEEGAETQYF
TRBJ2-7 TRBV7-2 NA 15 TRBD2 TGTGCCAGCAGCTTAGTGTCTAGCGGGAGCAACGAGCAGTACTTC CASSLVSSGSNEQYF
TRBJ2-5 TRBV4-1 NA 13 TRBD2 TGCGCCAGCGGGCGGGGGGTAACAGAGACCCAGTACTTC CASGRGVTETQYF
TRBJ1-2 TRBV10-3 NA 14 TRBD1 TGTGCCATCAAACGGACAGGCGACAACTATGGCTACACCTTC CAIKRTGDNYGYTF
TRBJ1-3 TRBV30 few 13 NA TGTGCCTGGGCGGCAAACTCTGGAAACACCATATATTTT CAWAANSGNTIYF
TRBJ1-5 TRBV6-6 few 15 NA TGTGCCAGCAGTTACGGTCGGCAACTCAATCAGCCCCAGCATTTT CASSYGRQLNQPQHF
TRBJ2-7 TRBV18 NA 14 TRBD1 TGTGCCAGCTCAGGAGGACAGGTTATCTACGAGCAGTACTTC CASSGGQVIYEQYF
TRBJ2-1 TRBV10-1 NA 16 NA TGCGCCAGCAGTCGTCCCTCGGGGTCCGCCAGCAATGAGCAGTTCTTC CASSRPSGSASNEQFF
TRBJ1-5 TRBV18 once 14 TRBD1 TGTGCCAGCTCACCGAAACAGGGGGGTCAGCCCCAGCATTTT CASSPKQGGQPQHF
TRBJ2-1 TRBV5-1 NA 15 NA TGCGCCAGCAGGACAGTTCCTGGCACCTACAATGAGCAGTTCTTC CASRTVPGTYNEQFF
TRBJ1-1 TRBV9 NA 16 NA TGTGCCAGCAGCGTAGACCCATGGGTAGGGGACACTGAAGCTTTCTTT CASSVDPWVGDTEAFF
TRBJ2-7 TRBV5-1 NA 15 NA TGCGCCAGCAGCTTGGATGTGACAGTGACCTACGAGCAGTACTTC CASSLDVTVTYEQYF